The clone carrying this T cell receptor (beta chain) showed up many times. Its antigen remains unidentified. The sample comes from a study of T cells in Graves' hyperthyroidism and ophthalmopathy. Study results and caveats: The authors' 13 V-J model separated ophthalmopathy from stable hyperthyroidism. Blood also contained most expanded thyroid clonotypes above 0.001.

Diagnostic assessment was based on clinical symptoms, serum thyroxine and TRAb, thyroid ultrasound and orbital computed tomography. What was amplified from RNA transcripts were TCR beta CDR3 regions. The study used the HTBI primer set for a first-round RT-PCR of the TCR CDR3. Each CDR3 protein is one row after TCRdb ran MiXCR on the multiplex PCR reads. The profile shows 600,000 or so distinct CDR3 sequences, over 12% of them singletons. This receptor was taken from a woman younger than 30 with Graves' ophthalmopathy. Source material: blood.

The CDR3 is CASSFGSYNEQFF. The CDR3 coding sequence is TGTGCCAGCAGCTTTGGTTCTTACAATGAGCAGTTCTTC. The chain combines TRBV28 with TRBJ2-1; D remains unclear. The V and J ends lost 6 bases and 4 bases respectively, with 10 bases between them. Germline assignment: CDR1 MDHEN and CDR2 SYDVKM. The CDR3 length is 13 residues.